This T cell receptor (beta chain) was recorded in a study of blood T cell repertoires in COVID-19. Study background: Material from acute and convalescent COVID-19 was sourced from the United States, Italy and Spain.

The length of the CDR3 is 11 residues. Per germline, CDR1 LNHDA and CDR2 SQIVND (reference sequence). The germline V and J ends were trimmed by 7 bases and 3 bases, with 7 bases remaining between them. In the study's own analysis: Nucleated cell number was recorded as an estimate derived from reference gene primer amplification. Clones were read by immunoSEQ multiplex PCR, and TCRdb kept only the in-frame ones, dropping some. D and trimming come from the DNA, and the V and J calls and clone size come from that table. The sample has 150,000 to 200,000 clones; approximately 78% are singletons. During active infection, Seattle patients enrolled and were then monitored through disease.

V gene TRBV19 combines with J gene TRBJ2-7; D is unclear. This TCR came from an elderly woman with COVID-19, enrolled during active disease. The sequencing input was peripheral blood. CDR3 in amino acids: CASIWHYEQYF. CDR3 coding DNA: TGTGCCAGTATATGGCACTACGAGCAGTACTTC. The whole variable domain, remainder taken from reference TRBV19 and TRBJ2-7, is DGGITQSPKYLFRKEGQNVTLSCEQNLNHDAMYWYRQDPGQGLRLIYYSQIVNDFQKGDIAEGYSVSREKKESFPLTVTSAQKNPTAFYLCASIWHYEQYFGPGTRLTVT.